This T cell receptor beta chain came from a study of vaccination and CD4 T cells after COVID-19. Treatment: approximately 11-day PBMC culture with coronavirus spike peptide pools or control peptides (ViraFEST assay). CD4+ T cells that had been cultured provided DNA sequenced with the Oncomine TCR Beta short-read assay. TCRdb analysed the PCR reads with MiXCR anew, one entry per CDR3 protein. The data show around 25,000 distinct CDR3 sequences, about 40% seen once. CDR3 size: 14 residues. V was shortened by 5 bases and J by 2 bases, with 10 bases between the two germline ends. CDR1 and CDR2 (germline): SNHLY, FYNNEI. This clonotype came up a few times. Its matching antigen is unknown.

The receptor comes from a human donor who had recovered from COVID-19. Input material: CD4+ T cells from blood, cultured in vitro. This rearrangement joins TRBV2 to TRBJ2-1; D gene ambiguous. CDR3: CASSIAFPYNEQFF. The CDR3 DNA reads TGTGCCAGCAGTATTGCATTTCCCTACAATGAGCAGTTCTTC. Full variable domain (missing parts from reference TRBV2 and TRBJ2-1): EPEVTQTPSHQVTQMGQEVILRCVPISNHLYFYWYRQILGQKVEFLVSFYNNEISEKSEIFDDQFSVERPDGSNFTLKIRSTKLEDSAMYFCASSIAFPYNEQFFGPGTRLTVL.